This T cell receptor beta chain comes out of a study of post-analysis software for immune sequencing data. Study-wide results and limits: TRBV segments more frequent in patients than in controls numbered roughly 5 and included TRBV5-6, TRBV5-1 and TRBV20-1.

Included in the TCR beta cDNA libraries were unique molecular identifiers. TCRdb re-analysed the PCR reads in MiXCR, keeping a single row per CDR3 protein. The table records about 540,000 distinct CDR3 sequences, 34% of them present only once. The CDR3 consists of 14 residues. J lost 6 bases, V lost 5 bases, and 6 bases had no gene match. CDR1 and CDR2 (germline): SGHAT, FQNNGV. This clonotype was counted a few times. What it recognizes is unknown. This sequence was found in a girl aged 2-17 years with multiple sclerosis. The V call is TRBV11-2, the J call TRBJ1-2; 10 bases align to TRBD1. Sequencing used blood. CDR3 sequence reads: CASSAGQGVDGYTF. In DNA form, the CDR3 reads TGTGCCAGCAGCGCCGGACAGGGGGTAGATGGCTACACCTTC.